The rows below give T cell receptor beta chains drawn from one sample of a study of cytomegalovirus exposure and HLA in healthy donors. The table came from immunoSEQ multiplex PCR; TCRdb's copy has only in-frame clones and leaves some out. The table shows fewer than 85,000 clones, with around 78% occurring only once. Source material: PBMCs. The receptors were gathered from a male donor in good health and CMV-seropositive. Each CDR3 is given with its conserved first and last residue. A D gene is named only where the DNA matches it firmly. Expanded clones are given a class, and other clones once, few, many or no size at all.

clone size,V gene,J gene,D gene,CDR3 DNA,CDR3 protein
.,TRBV28,TRBJ2-3,.,TGTGCCAGCAGATCCAGGGGGGAAGGTACAGATACGCAGTATTTT,CASRSRGEGTDTQYF
.,TRBV27,TRBJ2-2,TRBD2,TGTGCCAGCACCCTAAAGGGACTAGCGGGAGCGAGGGGGGAGCTGTTTTTT,CASTLKGLAGARGELFF
.,TRBV5-4,TRBJ2-7,TRBD1,TGTGCCAGCAGCTGGACAGGGGTGGGCTCCTACGAGCAGTACTTC,CASSWTGVGSYEQYF
few,TRBV5-6,TRBJ1-1,.,TGTGCCAGCAGCTTGGGGGCCGGGGGGTTCAACACTGAAGCTTTCTTT,CASSLGAGGFNTEAFF
few,TRBV7-3,TRBJ2-1,TRBD2,TGTGCCAGCAGCTTAAGCGGGGGGGCCTACAATGAGCAGTTCTTC,CASSLSGGAYNEQFF
.,TRBV29-1,TRBJ2-1,.,TGCAGCGTTGGAATCCCTTCGGTGCGAAGTGAGCAGTTCTTC,CSVGIPSVRSEQFF
few,TRBV6-1,TRBJ2-3,TRBD2,TGTGCCAGCAGTGATCTAGCGGGGGGGCCAGATACGCAGTATTTT,CASSDLAGGPDTQYF
.,TRBV18,TRBJ2-7,.,TGTGCCAGCTCTCACTTGGGGGGGGCCCGTAGCTCCTACGAGCAGTACTTC,CASSHLGGARSSYEQYF
.,TRBV5-1,TRBJ2-5,TRBD2,TGCGCCAGCAGCCCCAACTTAGCGGGAGGGCCTGGGGAGACCCAGTACTTC,CASSPNLAGGPGETQYF
.,TRBV28,TRBJ1-2,TRBD1,TGTGCCAGCAGTTCCCAGGGGGTTTATGGCTACACCTTC,CASSSQGVYGYTF
.,TRBV7-2,TRBJ1-3,.,TGTGCCAGCAGCCCCCAACAGGGTTCTGGAAACACCATATATTTT,CASSPQQGSGNTIYF
.,TRBV27,TRBJ2-3,.,TGTGCCAGCAGTTTAATTCGCGGAGATACGCAGTATTTT,CASSLIRGDTQYF
few,TRBV7-2,TRBJ1-6,TRBD1,TGTGCCAGCAGCTTAGAGCAGGGACAGGGCTATTCACCCCTCCACTTT,CASSLEQGQGYSPLHF
.,TRBV6-1,TRBJ1-6,.,TGTGCCAGCAGCTTTTCAGACTCCTATAATTCACCCCTCCACTTT,CASSFSDSYNSPLHF
.,TRBV30,TRBJ2-5,TRBD2,TGTGCCTGGAGAGCGGGAGCTCGGGAGACCCAGTACTTC,CAWRAGARETQYF
once,TRBV7-2,TRBJ1-4,.,TGTGCCAGCAGCAGGGGGAATGAAAAACTGTTTTTT,CASSRGNEKLFF
.,TRBV2,TRBJ2-7,TRBD1,TGTGCCAGCAGGGAGGACAGGGGAGCCTACGAGCAGTACTTC,CASREDRGAYEQYF
.,TRBV5-1,TRBJ1-2,.,TGCGCCAGCAGCGCCATACAGGGTTCGTATGGCTACACCTTC,CASSAIQGSYGYTF
few,TRBV7-2,TRBJ2-1,TRBD2,TGTGCCAGCAATTCGGCGGGGGTAATCAATGAGCAGTTCTTC,CASNSAGVINEQFF
.,TRBV18,TRBJ1-1,.,TGTGCCAGCTCACCAGAAGGTGCAGCCTCGGGTACTGAAGCTTTCTTT,CASSPEGAASGTEAFF
.,TRBV5-1,TRBJ2-7,TRBD1,TGCGCCAGCAGCCAGACCGGACAGGACAGCTACGAGCAGTACTTC,CASSQTGQDSYEQYF
.,TRBV7-2,TRBJ1-3,TRBD1,TGTGCCAGCAGCTTCGCGGACAGGGCCTTAGGAAACACCATATATTTT,CASSFADRALGNTIYF
.,TRBV6-5,TRBJ2-7,.,TGTGCCAGCAGTTCCGGGGGACTCGCCTCCTACGAGCAGTACTTC,CASSSGGLASYEQYF
.,TRBV5-1,TRBJ2-7,TRBD1,TGCGCCAGCAGCACGGGACAGGGCTACGGACAGTACTTC,CASSTGQGYGQYF
.,TRBV27,TRBJ1-2,.,TGTGCCAGCAGTTTATCGTATTCAGGGTGGGGCTATGGCTACACCTTC,CASSLSYSGWGYGYTF
.,TRBV4-1,TRBJ2-3,.,TGCGCCAGCAGCCAAGGTACTAGCTCAGATACGCAGTATTTT,CASSQGTSSDTQYF
.,TRBV27,TRBJ1-5,.,TGTGCCAGCAGTTACAGGTATAGCAATCAGCCCCAGCATTTT,CASSYRYSNQPQHF
.,TRBV7-2,TRBJ2-3,.,TGTGCCAGCAGCTTATCACGAGAGAGGCAGTATTTT,CASSLSRERQYF
.,TRBV28,TRBJ1-2,TRBD1,TGTGCCAGCAGCCCCCCCGGACAGGGCCACTATGGCTACACCTTC,CASSPPGQGHYGYTF
.,TRBV5-1,TRBJ2-6,.,TGCGCCAGCAGCCAACGGGGCTCTGGGGCCAACGTCCTGACTTTC,CASSQRGSGANVLTF
.,TRBV28,TRBJ2-7,.,TGTGCCAGCAGTTTAAGACTACTCCCCTACGAGCAGTACTTC,CASSLRLLPYEQYF
.,TRBV19,TRBJ1-1,.,TGTGCCAGTAGTATTTACAGAGAGAACACTGAAGCTTTCTTT,CASSIYRENTEAFF
.,TRBV5-6,TRBJ1-2,.,TGTGCCAGCAGCCTGGGGGCCAGGCTACGTTTTGACTACACCTTC,CASSLGARLRFDYTF
medium-sized,TRBV6-4,TRBJ2-1,.,TGTGCCAGCAGTGACTCGAACACAGATGAGCAGTTCTTC,CASSDSNTDEQFF
.,TRBV7-2,TRBJ1-1,.,TGTGCCAGCAGCTTAATCCGGAACACTGAAGCTTTCTTT,CASSLIRNTEAFF
few,TRBV28,TRBJ2-1,.,TGTGCCAGCAGTCGCCAGTACAATGAGCAGTTCTTC,CASSRQYNEQFF
.,TRBV5-4,TRBJ2-2,TRBD2,TGTGCCAGCAGCTTGTCGGGAGGCACCGGGGAGCTGTTTTTT,CASSLSGGTGELFF
.,TRBV6-4,TRBJ2-6,.,TGTGCCAGCAGTGACCAAGGGGTAGCTGGGGCCAACGTCCTGACTTTC,CASSDQGVAGANVLTF
few,TRBV4-3,TRBJ2-1,.,TGCGCCAGCAGCCAAGTAATGGGAGGATCGAACAATGAGCAGTTCTTC,CASSQVMGGSNNEQFF
.,TRBV28,TRBJ2-1,.,TGTGCCAGCAGGAAGCCGGGACTGTCGCCTGAGCAGTTCTTC,CASRKPGLSPEQFF
.,TRBV28,TRBJ2-7,TRBD2,TGTGCCAGCAGTTCGATTGGACTAGCGGGGGGGCGTGAGCAGTACTTC,CASSSIGLAGGREQYF
few,TRBV5-4,TRBJ2-7,.,TGTGCCAGCAGCCCGAGGGACTCCTTCCGATCCTACGAGCAGTACTTC,CASSPRDSFRSYEQYF
.,TRBV29-1,TRBJ1-2,.,TGCAGCGTTGTTACCGGGAACTATGGCTACACCTTC,CSVVTGNYGYTF
.,TRBV7-2,TRBJ2-7,.,TGTGCCAGCAGCTTAGTGGCGTCGCTGTCTGGGAGCGAGCAGTACTTC,CASSLVASLSGSEQYF
.,TRBV7-6,TRBJ1-3,TRBD1,TGTGCCAGCAGCCCAGGGGGTGAAAACACCATATATTTT,CASSPGGENTIYF